This TCR beta chain was sequenced during a study of cytomegalovirus exposure and HLA in healthy donors. Study results and caveats: Using the classifier, cytomegalovirus status was reportedly diagnosed with high specificity and sensitivity. Later analysis found that TCR beta chains associated with HLA were more clonally expanded than other, equally common chains.

V lost 3 bases to trimming and J lost 3 bases, with 14 bases between them. The CDR3 has 15 residues. Germline CDR1 and CDR2: KGHSH and LQKENI. Both 60 Vbeta primers and 13 Jbeta primers went into the PCR. The repertoire was sequenced with immunoSEQ multiplex PCR; TCRdb's copy has only in-frame clones and lacks some. The repertoire holds about 200,000 clones, with over 60% as singletons. As for the donors, each was a healthy bone marrow donor. As for this clone: The antigen is unknown.

Sequenced material: PBMCs. The chain employs TRBV18 and TRBJ1-1; D unclear. The receptor comes from a man in his forties in good health and CMV-seronegative. CDR3 nucleotides: TGTGCCAGCTCACCCCAGGCTCGGGAGCACACTGAAGCTTTCTTT. Translated, it gives CASSPQAREHTEAFF. Looking up the rest from reference TRBV18 and TRBJ1-1 gives the full variable domain: NAGVMQNPRHLVRRRGQEARLRCSPMKGHSHVYWYRQLPEEGLKFMVYLQKENIIDESGMPKERFSAEFPKEGPSILRIQQVVRGDSAAYFCASSPQAREHTEAFFGQGTRLTVV.